One sample yielded the 11 T cell receptor beta chains listed below, sequenced in a study of blood T cell repertoires in COVID-19. The data were produced by immunoSEQ multiplex PCR, yet TCRdb's version contains in-frame clones alone and is incomplete. The table shows about 110,000 clones, with approximately 69% occurring only once. The sequencing sample was made of peripheral blood. Source of these receptors: an older man with acute or convalescent COVID-19.

The V and J genes are TRBV15 and TRBJ2-1; 9 bases match TRBD2. Germline trimming cut 0 bases from V and 6 bases from J; bases unmatched to any gene: 6. The length of the CDR3 is 16 residues. Germline CDR1 and CDR2: LNHNV and YYDKDF (reference sequence). CDR3 protein: CATSRDRAGGSNEQFF. CDR3 DNA sequence: TGTGCCACCAGCAGAGATAGAGCGGGAGGCAGCAATGAGCAGTTCTTC.

This clone has just a few counts. The chain combines TRBV28 with TRBJ2-1; 7 bases map to TRBD1. This CDR3 has 12 residues. CDR1 and CDR2 from the germline V gene are MDHEN and SYDVKM. V gave up 5 bases and J gave up 7 bases; unmatched junction bases: 2. CDR3 bases: TGTGCCAGCAGTACCAGGGGGAATGAGCAGTTCTTC. This codes for CASSTRGNEQFF.

This chain connects TRBV5-5 to TRBJ2-1; maybe TRBD2 (6 bases). This CDR3 is 14 amino acids long. Germline values: CDR1 SGHKS, CDR2 YYEKEE (reference sequence). Trimming stripped 0 bases from V and 9 bases from J, with 13 bases between. For the CDR3, the DNA is TGTGCCAGCAGCTTGGCCTTGGCCGGGGGTGAGCAGTTCTTC. Protein: CASSLALAGGEQFF.

This clone was seen more than once but under ten times. The J gene is TRBJ2-3, the V gene TRBV6-5; 8 positions match TRBD1. CDR1 is MNHEY, CDR2 SVGAGI, per germline. V shed 6 bases and J 1 base; nucleotides not matched to a gene: 3. The CDR3 spans 14 residues. CDR3 bases: TGTGCCAGCAGCACGACAGGGGGCACAGATACGCAGTATTTT. This gives the protein CASSTTGGTDTQYF.

The chain recombines TRBV15 with TRBJ2-3, with 9 bases that match TRBD2. The V segment lost 1 base and the J segment 5 bases; nucleotides outside the gene matches: 4. CDR1 and CDR2 from the germline V gene are LNHNV and YYDKDF (reference sequence). There are 15 residues in the CDR3. In DNA form, the CDR3 reads TGTGCCACCAGCAGAGCACTAGCGGGCCGAGATACGCAGTATTTT. It is translated as CATSRALAGRDTQYF.

The rearrangement links TRBV5-1 to TRBJ1-2, with 7 nucleotides matching TRBD1. The germline V gene has CDR1 SGHRS and CDR2 YFSETQ. The CDR3 covers 14 residues. The J segment lost 0 bases and the V segment lost 2 bases, leaving 1 base of the junction unmatched. This CDR3 reads CASSLGQANYGYTF. The DNA for the CDR3 is TGCGCCAGCAGCTTAGGACAGGCTAACTATGGCTACACCTTC.

This chain links TRBV19 with TRBJ1-4; the match to TRBD1 covers 9 bases. CDR3 length equals 13 residues. V shed 6 bases and J 7 bases; nucleotides not matched to a gene: 3. The germline CDR1 and CDR2 sequences are LNHDA and SQIVND (reference sequence). The CDR3 coding sequence is TGTGCCAGTAGGTGGACAGGGGTTGAAAAACTGTTTTTT. The encoded protein is CASRWTGVEKLFF.

The rearrangement joins TRBV11-3 to TRBJ2-3; 9 bases fit TRBD2. CDR1 is SGHNT and CDR2 is YENEEA in the germline V gene. This CDR3 spans 16 amino acids. V lost 3 bases, J lost 5 bases, and 9 bases stayed unmatched. This CDR3 reads CASSLGLAFKGDTQYF. As DNA, the CDR3 is TGTGCCAGCAGCTTGGGACTAGCCTTTAAGGGAGATACGCAGTATTTT.

The V call is TRBV5-8, the J call TRBJ1-5; no clear D. Germline CDR1 reads SGHTS; CDR2 reads YDEGEE. The V and J ends lost 0 bases and 2 bases respectively, with 6 bases between them. The CDR3 consists of 14 residues. In DNA form, the CDR3 reads TGTGCCAGCAGCTTGGAACGGGGCAATCAGCCCCAGCATTTT. Translating gives CASSLERGNQPQHF.

The chain joins TRBV12-3 or TRBV12-4 to TRBJ2-5; TRBD2 matches 9 bases. V was clipped by 3 bases and J by 5 bases; unmatched bases: 1. The CDR3 is 13 amino acids. The CDR3 protein is CASSFAGGETQYF. CDR3 DNA sequence: TGTGCCAGCAGTTTTGCGGGAGGGGAGACCCAGTACTTC.

The chain carries TRBV24-1 and TRBJ2-2, with 7 bases matching TRBD1. CDR1 KGHDR and CDR2 SFDVKD come from the germline V gene. CDR3 length equals 17 residues. V lost 4 bases and J lost 4; bases outside the gene matches: 11. For the CDR3, the DNA is TGTGCCACCAGTGACACCACAGGGGAGACACCCACCGGGGAGCTGTTTTTT. It specifies CATSDTTGETPTGELFF.